Listed here is a single T cell receptor (beta chain). Its antigen is as yet unknown. This entry belongs to a study of shared clonotypes between healthy human individuals. Study-level findings and limits: Since donors were few, the genetic and exposure-history diversity represented was limited.

CD45RO-negative, CCR7-positively selected cells formed the naive CD8 fraction, excluding terminally differentiated effector memory CD45RA+ cells. There were only Caucasian adults among the donors, and all lived in Nashville, Tennessee. Here immunoSEQ multiplex PCR was the method, and the copy in TCRdb shows in-frame clones only, minus some. The sample holds some 2,000,000 clones, approximately 94% seen once. Germline V gene lookup returns CDR1 SGHVS and CDR2 FNYEAQ. V lost 4 bases, J lost 0 bases, and 14 bases stayed unmatched. The CDR3 spans 19 residues. Sequencing was performed on naive CD8+ T cells sorted from blood. This clonotype was obtained from a man between 18 and 35 years old in good health. The chain links TRBV7-6 to TRBJ2-1; 8 bases are shared with TRBD2. The CDR3 loop reads CASSSLLGLAGSSYNEQFF. CDR3 bases: TGTGCCAGCAGCTCTCTCCTAGGTTTAGCGGGAAGCTCCTACAATGAGCAGTTCTTC.